This T cell receptor (beta chain) was recovered during a study of cytomegalovirus exposure and HLA in healthy donors (dated by TCRdb to 2015 to 2018). Some background on the complete study: In an earlier analysis of under 750 of the donors, around 300 Gb of sequence data and just under 120 million unique TCR beta sequences from 150 million to 200 million T cells were reported. On average, roughly 240,000 unique TCR beta nucleotide sequences were sequenced per donor among 398 genotyped donors of the cohort, with approximately 18% of those sequences being non-productive. The later analysis used no new phenotypic data to find candidate immune exposures, relying instead on TCR beta sequences and their occurrence across donors. To predict cytomegalovirus infection status, the study brought together high-throughput TCR immunosequencing, statistical association of individual TCRs with disease status, and machine learning. Of the approximately 400 genotyped donors, approximately 81% were placed in the genetic ancestry cluster associated with self-reported Caucasian donors. An early release covering 550 to 650 HLA-typed donors comprised about 320 gigabases of sequencing data and tens of millions of unique TCR sequences. To study patterns of TCR occurrence, a later analysis re-analyzed previously published TCR beta repertoires from around 670 donors and added high-resolution HLA genotyping. The study aimed to test whether signatures of past pathogen exposure could be identified by cataloging public T cell receptors. HLA typing included class I and class II loci at four-digit resolution. An earlier analysis of 587 of the donors used high-throughput TCR beta sequencing to judge whether each TCR beta V gene segment behaved as functional or pseudogenic. The study used immunosequencing to profile the T cell repertoires of several hundred subjects and linked those repertoires to cytomegalovirus serostatus. Because of strong linkage in the cohort, four or five DR-DQ haplotypes were treated as single units for association and clustering. In a later genetic analysis, genome-wide SNP genotypes for 398 of the 666 donors were used, and that subset was treated as a discovery cohort. Donor age, sex, ethnicity and CMV serostatus were collected together with the repertoire data. In addition to the first cohort of approximately 670 subjects, a separate validation cohort of approximately 120 different subjects was used. Every repertoire in the discovery cohort had been generated on one and the same sequencing platform. The number of typed donors differed by locus: about 620-640 for A, B, C, DRB1 and DQB1; 522 for DQA1; 606 for DPA1; and 450 to 480 for DPB1. Study-level results and caveats: Because the 87-base-pair reads could not distinguish some IMGT-functional V segments, including TRBV6-2 and TRBV6-3, those segments were excluded. An earlier analysis of 587 of the donors showed that most TCR beta V segments appeared in productive rearrangements either about 90% or about 30% of the time, which broadly matched IMGT annotations. The sequencing pipeline was judged likely to have produced a cluster of highly shared sequence variants as a technical artifact. Sequencing depth was assumed to be roughly uniform across donors in the presence/absence analyses, though that assumption may not hold. In the study, around 160 TCR beta chains were listed as associated with cytomegalovirus. In vitro tests confirmed that a few of the cytomegalovirus-associated TCR beta chains recognize cytomegalovirus antigens. In a later genetic analysis, fewer N-insertions in productive TCRs were reported among donors in an Asian-associated ancestry cluster than the 666-donor mean. Because some donors lacked HLA typing at each locus, the association tests relied only on the typed subset. The classifier was reported to diagnose cytomegalovirus status with high specificity and sensitivity in both the original and validation cohorts. According to the authors, the approach could potentially be generalized to other disease states and immunological phenotypes. When HLA alleles, especially DR and DQ, strongly co-occurred, attributing TCR associations to individual alleles was difficult. Specific HLA alleles were associated with 16,951 TCR beta sequences at a false discovery rate of 0.05 in a later analysis. In a later analysis, several top co-occurrence clusters were reported to appear linked to parvovirus B19, influenza, CMV and Epstein-Barr virus. A later analysis found that most CMV-associated TCR beta chains appeared HLA-restricted, with HLA associations seemingly driven largely by CMV exposure. Because counts were too low, about 15 rarely observed V segments, including chromosome 9 orphons, were left out of the earlier analysis of roughly 600 of the donors. A further reported finding was that TCR beta sequences accurately predicted the HLA-A and HLA-B alleles for most subjects in the first cohort. Linkage disequilibrium might explain the correlated functional status among segregating V segments, but an unknown experimental factor could not be ruled out. Only TCR beta chains were sequenced in this cohort, and the absence of alpha or paired-chain data limited detectable features. An association between a missense DCLRE1C variant and V-gene and J-gene trimming of TCR beta chains was found in a later genetic analysis and replicated in an independent cohort. The only immune exposure information available for the cohort was CMV serostatus. In a later analysis, HLA-associated TCR beta chains showed more clonal expansion and lower generation probabilities than non-associated chains that were equally common. Most TCR sequences were seen in very few donors, while some public TCRs were found in many individuals. In a later analysis, TCR association rates were found to vary across HLA loci, with the most associated TCRs seen for DRB1 alleles and the fewest for HLA-C alleles.

Concerning this clone: There is no known antigen for this receptor. Base qualities were left out, and no much larger clone turns up one base away.

Libraries were made using the immunoSEQ multiplex PCR assay. For the multiplex PCR, a mixture combining 60 forward primers for TCR Vbeta segments and 13 reverse primers for TCR Jbeta segments was used. A multiplex PCR assay on genomic DNA amplified the CDR3 region of rearranged TCR beta genes. The amplified TCR beta libraries were sequenced on the Illumina HiSeq System as 87-base-pair reads. The source study handled its data this way. Across the roughly 670 repertoires, a later analysis counted tens of millions of unique TCR beta chains, 9 million to 14 million of which were shared by at least two donors. Raw reads were error-corrected and collapsed into unique sequences by a nearest-neighbor algorithm in which closely related sequences were merged to remove PCR and sequencing errors. CDR3 sequences were aligned to IMGT reference sequences to assign V, D and J gene segments. For a sequence to be retained, at least a six-nucleotide match to both a V gene segment and a J gene segment was required. A rearrangement counted as productive if the CDR3 had no stop codons and remained in frame with V and J, and every other rearrangement counted as non-productive. Following IMGT convention, CDR3 was defined as the stretch from the second conserved V-encoded cysteine up to the conserved J-encoded phenylalanine. Sequences without an unambiguous match to a single V gene segment were excluded from the earlier analysis of several hundred of the donors. In an earlier analysis of approximately 550 of the donors, V segments were called functional above 56.7% productive rearrangements and were called segregating when the between-donor standard deviation exceeded 5%. To diagnose cytomegalovirus status from the catalog of TCR beta chain sequences, a statistical classification framework was built. A later analysis assigned V and J genes by comparing TCR nucleotide sequences with IMGT/GENE-DB human TR gene sequences. The TCRdist pipeline was used in a later analysis to assign CDR3 sequences and most-parsimonious VDJ recombination scenarios. In a later analysis, each TCR beta chain was defined by its CDR3 amino acid sequence together with its V-gene family, and reads lacking a unique V-gene family were excluded. A later analysis removed 592 highly shared, low-generation-probability nucleotide sequences to deal with suspected cross-contamination and a sequencing artifact. For each public chain, a later analysis derived a clonal expansion index from normalized ranks of inferred template counts within each repertoire. Generation probabilities in a later analysis came from a VDJ recombination model fitted to out-of-frame rearrangements, and those results were checked against IGoR. A later analysis scored TCR-TCR, TCR-HLA and TCR-CMV co-occurrence with hypergeometric tests, applying a repertoire-size bias correction to TCR pairs. In a later analysis, false discovery rates were estimated by permuting HLA or CMV assignments 20 times. A later analysis grouped co-occurring TCRs with DBSCAN, adding TCRdist sequence similarity when clustering within HLA-allele-positive subsets. Co-occurrence clustering excluded repertoires with fewer than 30,000 or more than 120,000 public chains, plus five with anomalous nucleotide sharing. TCRdb mirrors the immuneACCESS table, restricted to in-frame sequences. Some clones are absent from its copies; in checked studies, under half trace to an unresolved V gene, and the reason for the others is unknown. That table gives V, J and clone size, and the DNA gave D and trimming. This sample comprises roughly 140,000 clones, 64% of them detected only once. The leading ten clones occupy about 3% of the sample.

In total, just over 650 healthy bone marrow donors made up the cohort. Cohort members were all nominally healthy when sampled, although unrecorded immune exposures were likely present. The donor tested CMV seropositive, placing the donor among the 290 or so seropositive members of the cohort. Each donor provided a peripheral blood sample, and peripheral blood mononuclear cells were used for TCR beta sequencing. The Qiagen DNeasy Blood Extraction Kit was used to extract genomic DNA from the blood cell samples. The cysteine opens and the phenylalanine closes a CDR3 of 12 amino acids. Just the 36-base CDR3 DNA is kept, in frame starting at base 1. Taken from the germline V gene, the CDR1 and CDR2 loops are SGHTA and FQGNSA. Trimming takes 1 base from V and 10 bases from J, and the germline ends sit 8 bases apart.

The specimen was PBMCs. The receptor was isolated from a woman aged 30 to 39 in good health and CMV-seropositive. This chain is built from TRBV7-2 and TRBJ2-1; possibly the D gene is TRBD1, per 5 matching bases. The DNA reads TGTGCCAGCAGCTTAGATGCAGGGGAGCAGTTCTTC. It translates to CASSLDAGEQFF.